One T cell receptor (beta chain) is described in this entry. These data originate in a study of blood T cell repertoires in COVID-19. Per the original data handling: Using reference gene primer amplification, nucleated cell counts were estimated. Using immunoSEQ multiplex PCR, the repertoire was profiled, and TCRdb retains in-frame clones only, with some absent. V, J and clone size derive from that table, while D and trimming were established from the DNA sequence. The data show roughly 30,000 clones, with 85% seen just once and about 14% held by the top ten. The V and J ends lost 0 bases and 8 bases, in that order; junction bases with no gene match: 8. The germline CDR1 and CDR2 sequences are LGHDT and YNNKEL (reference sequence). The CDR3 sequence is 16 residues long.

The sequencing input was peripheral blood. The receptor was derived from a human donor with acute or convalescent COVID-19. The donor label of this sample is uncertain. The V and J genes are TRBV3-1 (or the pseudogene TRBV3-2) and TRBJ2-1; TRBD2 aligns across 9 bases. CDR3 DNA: TGTGCCAGCAGCCAAGACTGGCGGGGGGGGCACGATGAGCAGTTCTTC. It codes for CASSQDWRGGHDEQFF.